This T cell receptor (beta chain) was documented in a study of cytomegalovirus exposure and HLA in healthy donors. General observations from the study: Immune exposure information available was restricted to CMV serostatus. Later analysis indicated greater clonal expansion among HLA-associated TCR beta chains than among equally common other chains.

This clone was seen only a few times. Its antigen is currently unknown. The V end lost 1 base, the J end lost 8 bases, and 12 bases lay between the germline ends. Germline loops: CDR1 SGHNT, CDR2 YYREEE (reference sequence). The CDR3 length is 13 residues. PCR primers comprised 60 Vbeta and 13 Jbeta primers. The table came from immunoSEQ multiplex PCR; TCRdb's copy has only in-frame clones and leaves some out. The sample includes around 110,000 clones, 9.5% of them seen just once. The TCR sequence derives from a man in his thirties or forties in good health and CMV-seronegative. The sequencing sample was made of PBMCs. The V and J genes are TRBV5-4 and TRBJ1-2, with D hard to call. The CDR3 region is CASSLSGVEGYTF. The DNA of the CDR3 is TGTGCCAGCAGCTTGTCCGGGGTGGAAGGCTACACCTTC.